This T cell receptor (beta chain) was captured by sequencing in a study of cytomegalovirus exposure and HLA in healthy donors. 60 Vbeta and 13 Jbeta primers were used in PCR. Measured with immunoSEQ multiplex PCR; TCRdb has only the in-frame clones, and not every one. The sample holds around 140,000 clones, around four fifths seen once. V lost 4 bases and J lost 9; bases outside the gene matches: 8. The CDR3 extends over 13 amino acids. CDR1 is GTSNPN and CDR2 is SVGIG in the germline V gene (reference sequence). Healthy people donating bone marrow made up the donors. The sample holds a few counts of this clone.

The specimen was PBMCs. J is TRBJ2-1 and V is TRBV30, with 8 bases lining up with TRBD2. The receptor's source is a woman between 40 and 50 years old in good health and CMV-seronegative. In DNA, the CDR3 is TGTGCCTGGACCTCGGGGGGGGGCGGTGAGCAGTTCTTC. It is translated as CAWTSGGGGEQFF.